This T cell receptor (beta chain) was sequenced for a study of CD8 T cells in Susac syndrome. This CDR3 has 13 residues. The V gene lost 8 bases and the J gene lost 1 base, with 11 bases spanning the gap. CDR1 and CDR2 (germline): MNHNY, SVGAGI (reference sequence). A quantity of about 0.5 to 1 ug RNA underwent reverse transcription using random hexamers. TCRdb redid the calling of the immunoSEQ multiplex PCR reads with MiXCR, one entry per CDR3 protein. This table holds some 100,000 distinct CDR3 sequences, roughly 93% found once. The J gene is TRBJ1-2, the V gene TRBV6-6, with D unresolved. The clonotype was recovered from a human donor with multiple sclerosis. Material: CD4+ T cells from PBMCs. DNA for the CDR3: TGTGCCAGCGAGGGTACCCGTAACTATGGCTACACCTTC. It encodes CASEGTRNYGYTF.